The rows below give T cell receptor beta chains drawn from one sample of a study of CD8+ T cells in alopecia areata. This table comes from immunoSEQ multiplex PCR, and its TCRdb copy is limited to in-frame clones, with some not included. The table includes around 190,000 clones, roughly 50% detected once. The material sequenced was CD8+ T cells sorted from blood. The receptors here all came from a human donor in good health. The CDR3 runs from the conserved cysteine through the conserved F or W. A D gene is named only where the DNA matches it firmly. Clone size is shown for a subset of rows, as once, few, many or a class of expanded clone.

J: TRBJ1-1
V: TRBV27
D: -
size: -
DNA: TGTGCCAGCAGTTTGGGGGACGGATTGGCTTTCTTT
CDR3: CASSLGDGLAFF

J: TRBJ1-6
V: TRBV7-9
D: TRBD1
size: -
DNA: TGTGCCAGCAGCTCTCTGCAGGGGGCATATAATTCACCCCTCCACTTT
CDR3: CASSSLQGAYNSPLHF

J: TRBJ2-6
V: TRBV29-1
D: -
size: few
DNA: TGCAGCGTCCTCTCTGGGGCCAACGTCCTGACTTTC
CDR3: CSVLSGANVLTF

J: TRBJ1-2
V: TRBV25-1
D: -
size: -
DNA: TGTGCCAGCATTGGGCGGGGGGATGGCTACACCTTC
CDR3: CASIGRGDGYTF

J: TRBJ1-2
V: TRBV12-5
D: -
size: -
DNA: TGTGCTAGTGGTTTGCCCTTCAGGTACGGCCCGACTAGGGGCTACACCTTC
CDR3: CASGLPFRYGPTRGYTF

J: TRBJ2-1
V: TRBV4-1
D: -
size: -
DNA: TGCGCCAGCAGTTCACAGGGTCGTGAGCAGTTCTTC
CDR3: CASSSQGREQFF

J: TRBJ1-6
V: TRBV19
D: -
size: -
DNA: TGTGCCAGTAGTATACAGGACGGGAGCATCTATAATTCACCCCTCCACTTT
CDR3: CASSIQDGSIYNSPLHF

J: TRBJ1-4
V: TRBV4-1
D: -
size: -
DNA: TGCGCCAGCAGCCACGCCGAGGGAAAGGAAAAACTGTTTTTT
CDR3: CASSHAEGKEKLFF

J: TRBJ1-2
V: TRBV9
D: -
size: -
DNA: TGTGCCAGCCGGGGCGGATCGACGAACTATGGCTACACCTTC
CDR3: CASRGGSTNYGYTF

J: TRBJ1-1
V: TRBV4-2
D: -
size: -
DNA: TGTGCCAGCAGCCAAGAGAGTCGGGGGGCAGACACTGAAGCTTTCTTT
CDR3: CASSQESRGADTEAFF

J: TRBJ1-5
V: TRBV9
D: -
size: -
DNA: TGTGCCAGCAGCGTAGGATGGGAGATAAATCAGCCCCAGCATTTT
CDR3: CASSVGWEINQPQHF

J: TRBJ2-2
V: TRBV11-1
D: TRBD1
size: -
DNA: TGTGCCAGCAGTAACCGAACAGGGGGAAGGGTTACCGGGGAGCTGTTTTTT
CDR3: CASSNRTGGRVTGELFF

J: TRBJ2-3
V: TRBV7-6
D: -
size: -
DNA: TGTGCCAGCAGCTTAGAGGACCCTACGCAGTATTTT
CDR3: CASSLEDPTQYF

J: TRBJ1-2
V: TRBV7-2
D: -
size: few
DNA: TGTGCCAGCAGCGCCTGGGGCAGGGTGGATGGCTACACCTTC
CDR3: CASSAWGRVDGYTF

J: TRBJ1-1
V: TRBV25-1
D: -
size: -
DNA: TGTGCCAGCAGTGAGACAGCAGATGAAGCTTTCTTT
CDR3: CASSETADEAFF

J: TRBJ2-7
V: TRBV19
D: TRBD1
size: few
DNA: TGTGCCAGTAGGAGGAAGGACAGGGACCACGAGCAGTACTTC
CDR3: CASRRKDRDHEQYF

J: TRBJ1-1
V: TRBV9
D: -
size: -
DNA: TGTGCCAGCAAAGGTTTTGGCCCTGAAGCTTTCTTT
CDR3: CASKGFGPEAFF

J: TRBJ1-5
V: TRBV13
D: TRBD1
size: -
DNA: TGTGCCAGCAGCCAAGGGACAGGGGATCAGCCCCAGCATTTT
CDR3: CASSQGTGDQPQHF

J: TRBJ2-5
V: TRBV2
D: TRBD1
size: -
DNA: TGTGCCAGCAGTGAGAGGACAGGGGCCCAAGAGACCCAGTACTTC
CDR3: CASSERTGAQETQYF

J: TRBJ2-7
V: TRBV29-1
D: TRBD1
size: -
DNA: TGCAGCGTTGATGGTGGAGGTACAGGGGGCAACGTCTACGAGCAGTACTTC
CDR3: CSVDGGGTGGNVYEQYF

J: TRBJ2-7
V: TRBV9
D: -
size: -
DNA: TGTGCCAGCAGCGGGCCCCCCTCCTACGAGCAGTACTTC
CDR3: CASSGPPSYEQYF

J: TRBJ2-1
V: TRBV15
D: TRBD1
size: few
DNA: TGTGCCACTCGGGGACAGGAAGACAATGAGCAGTTCTTC
CDR3: CATRGQEDNEQFF

J: TRBJ1-1
V: TRBV7-6
D: -
size: -
DNA: TGTGCCAGCAGCTTAACTGGGACTGAAGCTTTCTTT
CDR3: CASSLTGTEAFF

J: TRBJ2-2
V: TRBV10-3
D: -
size: few
DNA: TGTGCCCTCTCCCGCGGGGAGCTGTTTTTT
CDR3: CALSRGELFF

J: TRBJ2-1
V: TRBV19
D: -
size: few
DNA: TGTGCCAGTAGTCGTGCGGGATACAATGAGCAGTTCTTC
CDR3: CASSRAGYNEQFF

J: TRBJ2-7
V: TRBV2
D: TRBD2
size: -
DNA: TGTGCCATTAGACTAGCCCCCTACGAGCAGTACTTC
CDR3: CAIRLAPYEQYF

J: TRBJ1-1
V: TRBV9
D: -
size: -
DNA: TGTGCCAGCAGCGTAGTTGGGGAGAACACTGAAGCTTTCTTT
CDR3: CASSVVGENTEAFF

J: TRBJ2-7
V: TRBV6-5
D: TRBD1
size: -
DNA: TGTGCCAGCAGCAAGGACAGGGTATACGAGCAGTACTTC
CDR3: CASSKDRVYEQYF

J: TRBJ2-1
V: TRBV6-6
D: -
size: -
DNA: TGTGCCAGCAGTTACTCGAAAGCCAATGAGCAGTTCTTC
CDR3: CASSYSKANEQFF

J: TRBJ2-5
V: TRBV4-2
D: -
size: -
DNA: TGTGCCAGCAGCGGCCTGGGCGGGGAAGAGACCCAGTACTTC
CDR3: CASSGLGGEETQYF

J: TRBJ1-1
V: TRBV4-1
D: -
size: -
DNA: TGCGCCAGCAGCCAAGATTGGGCCACAACGAACACTGAAGCTTTCTTT
CDR3: CASSQDWATTNTEAFF

J: TRBJ2-4
V: TRBV11-2
D: -
size: few
DNA: TGTGCCAGTAGGTTACAGGGTTCGAAAAACATTCAGTACTTC
CDR3: CASRLQGSKNIQYF

J: TRBJ2-5
V: TRBV27
D: -
size: -
DNA: TGTGCCAGCAGTTTGGGTGAGGGGGCCCAGTACTTC
CDR3: CASSLGEGAQYF

J: TRBJ2-1
V: TRBV7-9
D: -
size: -
DNA: TGTGCCAGCAGCTTAGTCCTAGCTGCCGGTGGTGAGCAGTTCTTC
CDR3: CASSLVLAAGGEQFF

J: TRBJ2-1
V: TRBV5-4
D: -
size: few
DNA: TGTGCCAGCAGCTTGGTCGGGAGCTCCTACAATGAGCAGTTCTTC
CDR3: CASSLVGSSYNEQFF

J: TRBJ1-1
V: TRBV9
D: -
size: once
DNA: TGTGCCAGCAGCGTAGCGGGCCAGTTTATGAACACTGAAGCTTTCTTT
CDR3: CASSVAGQFMNTEAFF

J: TRBJ2-6
V: TRBV2
D: -
size: -
DNA: TGTGCCAGCAGCCCTGGGGCCAACGTCCTGACTTTC
CDR3: CASSPGANVLTF

J: TRBJ2-7
V: TRBV6-5
D: TRBD2
size: -
DNA: TGTGCCAGCAGTTACTCTACAAGCGGGAACTCCTACGAGCAGTACTTC
CDR3: CASSYSTSGNSYEQYF

J: TRBJ1-1
V: TRBV7-8
D: TRBD1
size: -
DNA: TGTGCCAGCAGCCCCGGGCCAGGGGGGACTGAAGCTTTCTTT
CDR3: CASSPGPGGTEAFF